The entry below describes one T cell receptor beta chain. This CDR3 comprises 15 residues. Losses at the gene ends were 2 bases for V and 6 bases for J; bases not matched to a gene: 9. Per the germline V gene, CDR1 is SGHDT and CDR2 is YYEEEE. Generated by immunoSEQ multiplex PCR, the TCRdb table keeps only in-frame clones and is missing some. The sample comprises more than 95,000 clones, 85% to 95% of which are singletons, and around 0.52% rests with the top ten. The sample belongs to a study of control samples from healthy donors and cancer patients. This receptor was obtained from a man of 80 years or more with head and neck cancer. Sequencing used PBMCs. The chain recombines TRBV5-6 with TRBJ2-3; TRBD2 agrees at 7 bases. The CDR3 DNA sequence: TGTGCCAGCAGCTTAAGGCTAGCGGAGGGGGATACGCAGTATTTT. Its protein is CASSLRLAEGDTQYF.